This is a list of T cell receptor beta chains from one sample in a study of CD8+CD57+ T cells in acquired aplastic anemia. TCRdb re-derived calls from the reads in MiXCR, one entry per CDR3 protein. The sample records about 170,000 distinct CDR3 sequences, about three fifths being singletons. Sample: sorted CD4+, CD8+, or CD8+CD57+ T cells (not recorded which) from PBMCs. Source of these receptors: a human donor in good health. The CDR3 runs from the conserved cysteine through the conserved F or W. Fields, in order: J gene, V gene, clone size, D gene, CDR3 DNA, CDR3 protein. The D gene is left open where the match is weak. Only some rows state a clone size, as once, few, many or a class for expanded clones.

TRBJ1-3,TRBV15,-,-,TGTGCCACCAGCAGACTACCAACGAGGAAAGGTTCCTCTGGAAACACCATATATTTT,CATSRLPTRKGSSGNTIYF
TRBJ1-1,TRBV5-1,once,-,TGCGCCAGCAGCCCGTCTACGGGGAGGAGGACTGAAGCTTCCTTT,CASSPSTGRRTEASF
TRBJ2-2,TRBV15,-,-,TGTGCCACCAGCAGAGATAACGTGGGGATCACCGGGGAGCTGTTTTTT,CATSRDNVGITGELFF
TRBJ2-5,TRBV6-1,many,TRBD2,TGTGCCAGCAGTGAAGTGGGGGGGGTCCTGGAGACCCAGTACTTC,CASSEVGGVLETQYF
TRBJ2-5,TRBV2,many,TRBD1,TGTGCCAGCAGTGAGTTTGGGGACAGGGGCCAAGAGACCCAGTACTTC,CASSEFGDRGQETQYF
TRBJ2-5,TRBV24-1,few,TRBD2,TGTGCCACCAGTGCTACTCGGGAGGCCGGGAAGACCCAGTACTTC,CATSATREAGKTQYF
TRBJ2-7,TRBV7-9,-,-,TGTGCCAGCAGCTTAGTTGGGGCCCCCTACGAGCAGTACTTC,CASSLVGAPYEQYF
TRBJ2-1,TRBV5-4,few,-,TGTGCCAGCAGCTCAGGGGGGGGTCGGGTCGATGAGCAGTTCTTC,CASSSGGGRVDEQFF
TRBJ1-4,TRBV5-1,-,-,TGCGCCAGCACTTCGGATGTGGACGAAAAACTGTTTTTT,CASTSDVDEKLFF
TRBJ2-1,TRBV15,-,TRBD2,TGTGCCACCAGCGAGACTAGCGGGGGGTTTGAGCAGTTCTTC,CATSETSGGFEQFF
TRBJ2-5,TRBV7-3,-,TRBD2,TGTGCCAGCAGCCGGACTAGCGGGGGGGCGGCCCAGTACTTC,CASSRTSGGAAQYF
TRBJ2-3,TRBV29-1,-,-,TGCAGCGTTTCGGAGGGCACAGATACGCAGTATTTT,CSVSEGTDTQYF
TRBJ2-1,TRBV24-1,-,-,TGTGCCACCAGTGATCTGACTAGGGGGGCCGAGCAGTTCTTC,CATSDLTRGAEQFF
TRBJ1-2,TRBV7-8,-,-,TGTGCCAGCAGCCATACAGCAGTCGAAGACTATGGCTACACCTTC,CASSHTAVEDYGYTF
TRBJ2-5,TRBV12-3/TRBV12-4,-,-,TGTGCCAGCAGTTATTACGGAACCAAGACCCAGTACTTC,CASSYYGTKTQYF
TRBJ1-1,TRBV20-1,many,-,TGCAGTGCTAGCCTCGTTCCGGGGAACACTGAAGCTTTCTTT,CSASLVPGNTEAFF
TRBJ1-5,TRBV28,many,-,TGTGCCAGCAGAGAGGGGGTCAATCAGCCCCAGCATTTT,CASREGVNQPQHF
TRBJ2-2,TRBV7-2,-,TRBD1,TGTGCCAGCAGCTCAAATACAGGGGGATGGGGCGCCGGGGAGCTGTTTTTT,CASSSNTGGWGAGELFF
TRBJ1-2,TRBV7-2,-,-,TGTGCCAGCAGCCTGGACCGCCACTATGGCTACACCTTC,CASSLDRHYGYTF
TRBJ2-4,TRBV27,few,-,TGTGCCAGCAGGCCCGGGAATACTAAAACCATTCAGTACTTC,CASRPGNTKTIQYF
TRBJ2-1,TRBV24-1,many,-,TGTGCCACCAGTGATTTGTACAAGAACAATGAGCAGTTCTTC,CATSDLYKNNEQFF
TRBJ2-1,TRBV19,-,-,TGTGCCAGCAGCCCGGTTGGCGGAGGCTCCTACAATGAGCAGTTCTTC,CASSPVGGGSYNEQFF
TRBJ2-5,TRBV7-9,many,-,TGTGCCAGCAGCTCGAGGGACGGGGTAGAGACCCAGTACTTC,CASSSRDGVETQYF
TRBJ2-3,TRBV10-3,-,-,TGTGCCATCAGTGAGTCGGCAGATACGCAGTATTTT,CAISESADTQYF
TRBJ1-3,TRBV20-1,-,-,TGCAGTGCTAGAGACGGAAACACCATATATTTT,CSARDGNTIYF
TRBJ2-3,TRBV6-5,many,TRBD2,TGTGCCAGCAGTTCGTTGAGGGCGGGAGACACAGATACGCAGTATTTT,CASSSLRAGDTDTQYF
TRBJ2-1,TRBV15,-,TRBD1,TGTGCCACCAGCAGTTACACCGGGACAGGGTACAATGAGCAGCTCTTC,CATSSYTGTGYNEQLF
TRBJ2-6,TRBV20-1,-,-,TGCAGTGCAAGGGACGGTTACTCTGGGGCCAACGTCCTGACTTTC,CSARDGYSGANVLTF
TRBJ2-7,TRBV20-1,few,TRBD2,TGCAGTGCTAGCACTAGCGGGAGCGAGCAGTACTTC,CSASTSGSEQYF
TRBJ2-1,TRBV5-1,-,-,TGCGCCAGCAGCTTGGAAGCAAGCACAGATACGCAGTTCTTC,CASSLEASTDTQFF
TRBJ2-1,TRBV24-1,-,TRBD2,TGTGCCACCAGTCCAAGCGGGAGGGGATACAATGAGCAGTTCTTC,CATSPSGRGYNEQFF
TRBJ2-5,TRBV7-6,-,-,TGTGCCAGCAGCTTAGATATGGGGTTGGAGACCCAGTACTTC,CASSLDMGLETQYF
TRBJ1-5,TRBV6-1,many,TRBD1,TGTGCCAGCAGTGAATGGGACAGTAGTAGCAATCAGCCCCAGCATTTT,CASSEWDSSSNQPQHF
TRBJ2-1,TRBV5-1,few,-,TGCGCCAGCAGCTTCCCGGAGCTCAATGAGCAGTTCTTC,CASSFPELNEQFF
TRBJ2-3,TRBV27,-,TRBD2,TGTGCCAGCAGTTCCCTAGCGGGAGTCCCAGATGCGCAGTATTTT,CASSSLAGVPDAQYF
TRBJ2-5,TRBV5-8,-,-,TGTGCCAGCAGCACGACGTTTGCGGGTCAAGAGACCCAGTACTTC,CASSTTFAGQETQYF
TRBJ2-1,TRBV20-1,-,-,TGCAGTGCTAGAGGCCTAGAGAGCTCCTACAATGAGCAGTTCTTC,CSARGLESSYNEQFF